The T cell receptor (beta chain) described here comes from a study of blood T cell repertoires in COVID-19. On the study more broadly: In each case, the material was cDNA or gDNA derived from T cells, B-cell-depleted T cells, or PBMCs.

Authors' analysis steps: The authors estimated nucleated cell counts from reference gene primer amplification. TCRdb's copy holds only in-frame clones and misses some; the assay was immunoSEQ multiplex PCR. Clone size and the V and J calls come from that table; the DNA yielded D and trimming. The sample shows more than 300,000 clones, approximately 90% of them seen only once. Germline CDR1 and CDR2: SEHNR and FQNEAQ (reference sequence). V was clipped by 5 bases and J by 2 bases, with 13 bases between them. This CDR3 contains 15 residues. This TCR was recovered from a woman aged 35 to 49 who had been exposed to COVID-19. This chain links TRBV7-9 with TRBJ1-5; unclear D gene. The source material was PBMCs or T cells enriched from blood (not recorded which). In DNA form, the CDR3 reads TGTGCCAGCAGCCCCGGGTGGGGAGGCAATCAGCCCCAGCATTTT. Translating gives CASSPGWGGNQPQHF.